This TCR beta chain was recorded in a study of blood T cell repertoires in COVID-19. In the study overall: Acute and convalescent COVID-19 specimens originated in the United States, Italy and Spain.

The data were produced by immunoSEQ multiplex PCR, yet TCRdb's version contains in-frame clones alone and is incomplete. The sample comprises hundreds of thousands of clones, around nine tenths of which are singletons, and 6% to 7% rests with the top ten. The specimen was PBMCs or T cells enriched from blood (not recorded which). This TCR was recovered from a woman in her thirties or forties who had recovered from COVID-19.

The CDR3 region has the DNA TGTGCCAGCAGCTTCTCAAGTAGCGACCCATACGAGCAGTACTTC. Amino acids: CASSFSSSDPYEQYF. This chain connects TRBV7-2 to TRBJ2-7; tentatively, D is TRBD2 (5 bases). The germline V and J ends were trimmed by 3 bases and 4 bases, with 16 bases remaining between them. This CDR3 has 15 amino acids. The germline CDR1 and CDR2 sequences are SGHTA and FQGNSA.